This TCR beta chain was recovered during a study of cytomegalovirus exposure and HLA in healthy donors. Study-wide results and caveats: As confirmed in vitro, three CMV-associated chains were specific for CMV antigens.

Germline CDR1 reads SGHVS; CDR2 reads FQNEAQ. This CDR3 has 15 residues. Between the trimmed V and J ends, which lost 3 bases and 8 bases, there was a span of 17 bases. Remarks on this clone: The antigen remains undetermined.

The repertoire was sequenced with immunoSEQ multiplex PCR; TCRdb's copy has only in-frame clones and lacks some. The sample contains roughly 250,000 clones, approximately 86% of which appear only once. The chain has TRBV7-8 and TRBJ2-1; the D is unclear. This clonotype was obtained from a woman aged 25 to 45 in good health and CMV-seropositive. The source material was PBMCs. CDR3 sequence: CASSLYSPSEDEQFF. Here the CDR3 DNA reads TGTGCCAGCAGCTTGTATAGTCCGAGTGAGGATGAGCAGTTCTTC. The full variable domain, in which reference TRBV7-8 and TRBJ2-1 provide the parts outside the CDR3, is GAGVSQSPRYKVAKRGQDVALRCDPISGHVSLFWYQQALGQGPEFLTYFQNEAQLDKSGLPSDRFFAERPEGSVSTLKIQRTQQEDSAVYLCASSLYSPSEDEQFFGPGTRLTVL.